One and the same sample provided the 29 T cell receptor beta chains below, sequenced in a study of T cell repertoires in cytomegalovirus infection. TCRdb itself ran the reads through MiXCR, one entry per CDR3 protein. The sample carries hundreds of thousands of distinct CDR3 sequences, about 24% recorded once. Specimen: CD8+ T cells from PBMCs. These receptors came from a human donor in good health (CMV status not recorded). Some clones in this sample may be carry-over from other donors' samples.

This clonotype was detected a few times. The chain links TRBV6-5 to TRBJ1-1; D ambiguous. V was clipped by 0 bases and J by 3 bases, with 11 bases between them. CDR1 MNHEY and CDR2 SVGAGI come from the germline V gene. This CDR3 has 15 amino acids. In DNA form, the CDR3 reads TGTGCCAGCAGTTACTCGACGCGAGGGTACACTGAAGCTTTCTTT. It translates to CASSYSTRGYTEAFF.

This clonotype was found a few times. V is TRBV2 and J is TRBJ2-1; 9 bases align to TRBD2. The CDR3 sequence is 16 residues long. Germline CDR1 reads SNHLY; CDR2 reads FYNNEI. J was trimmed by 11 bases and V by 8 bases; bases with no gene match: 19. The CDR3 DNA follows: TGTGCCAGCCATCGGGCCTTCAGCGGGGGGATGACCCAGCAGTTCTTC. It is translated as CASHRAFSGGMTQQFF.

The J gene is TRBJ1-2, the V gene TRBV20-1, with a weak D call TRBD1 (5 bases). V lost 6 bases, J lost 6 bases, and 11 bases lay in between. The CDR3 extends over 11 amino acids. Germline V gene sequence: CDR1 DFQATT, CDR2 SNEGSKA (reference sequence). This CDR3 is CSALGTDGYTF. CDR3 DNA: TGCAGTGCACTGGGGACGGATGGCTACACCTTC.

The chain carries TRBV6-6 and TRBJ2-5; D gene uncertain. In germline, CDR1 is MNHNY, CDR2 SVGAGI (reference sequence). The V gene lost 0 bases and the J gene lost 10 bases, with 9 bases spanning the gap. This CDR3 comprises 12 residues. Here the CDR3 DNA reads TGTGCCAGCAGTTACTCCATAATCTTCCAGTACTTC. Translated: CASSYSIIFQYF.

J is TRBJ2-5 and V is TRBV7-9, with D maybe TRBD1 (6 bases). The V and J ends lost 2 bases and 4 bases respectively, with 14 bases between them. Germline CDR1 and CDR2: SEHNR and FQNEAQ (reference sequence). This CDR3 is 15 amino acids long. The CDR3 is CASSLHPDRLETQYF. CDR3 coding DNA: TGTGCCAGCAGCTTACATCCTGACAGGTTAGAGACCCAGTACTTC.

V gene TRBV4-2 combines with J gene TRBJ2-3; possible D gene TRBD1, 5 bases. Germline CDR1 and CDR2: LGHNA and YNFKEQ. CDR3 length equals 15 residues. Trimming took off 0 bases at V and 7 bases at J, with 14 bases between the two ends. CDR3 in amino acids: CASSQEDTPAHTQYF. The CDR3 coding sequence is TGTGCCAGCAGCCAAGAGGACACTCCGGCACATACGCAGTATTTT.

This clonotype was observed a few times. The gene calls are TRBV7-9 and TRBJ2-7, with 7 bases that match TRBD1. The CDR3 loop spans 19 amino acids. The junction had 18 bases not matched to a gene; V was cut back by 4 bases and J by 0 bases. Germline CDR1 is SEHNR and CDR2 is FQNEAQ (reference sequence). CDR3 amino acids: CASSSTLTLDRTSSYEQYF. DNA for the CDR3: TGTGCCAGCAGCTCGACTCTTACCCTGGACAGGACCAGCTCCTACGAGCAGTACTTC.

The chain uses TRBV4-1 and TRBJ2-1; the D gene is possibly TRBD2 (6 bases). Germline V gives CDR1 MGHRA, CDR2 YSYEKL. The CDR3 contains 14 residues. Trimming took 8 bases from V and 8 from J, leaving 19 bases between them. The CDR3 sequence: CASLGLASKDEQFF. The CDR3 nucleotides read TGCGCCAGCTTGGGACTGGCAAGCAAGGATGAGCAGTTCTTC.

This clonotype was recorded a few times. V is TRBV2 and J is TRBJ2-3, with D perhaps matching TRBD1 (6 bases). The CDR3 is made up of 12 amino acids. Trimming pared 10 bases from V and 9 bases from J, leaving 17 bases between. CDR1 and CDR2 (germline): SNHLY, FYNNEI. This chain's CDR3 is CATLDSTGTQYF. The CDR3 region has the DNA TGTGCCACCTTGGACAGCACTGGGACGCAGTATTTT.

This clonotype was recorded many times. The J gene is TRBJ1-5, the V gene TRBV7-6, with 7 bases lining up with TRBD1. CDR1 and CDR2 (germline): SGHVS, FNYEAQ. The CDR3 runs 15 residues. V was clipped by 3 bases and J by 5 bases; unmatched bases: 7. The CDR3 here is CASSLGDSYYQPQHF. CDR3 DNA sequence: TGTGCCAGCAGCTTGGGGGACAGTTACTATCAGCCCCAGCATTTT.

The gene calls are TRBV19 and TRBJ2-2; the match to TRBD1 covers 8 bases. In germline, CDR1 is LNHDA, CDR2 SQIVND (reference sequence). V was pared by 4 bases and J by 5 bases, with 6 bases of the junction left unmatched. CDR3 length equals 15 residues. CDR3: CASSTGQGWTGELFF. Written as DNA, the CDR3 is TGTGCCAGTAGTACTGGACAGGGCTGGACCGGGGAGCTGTTTTTT.

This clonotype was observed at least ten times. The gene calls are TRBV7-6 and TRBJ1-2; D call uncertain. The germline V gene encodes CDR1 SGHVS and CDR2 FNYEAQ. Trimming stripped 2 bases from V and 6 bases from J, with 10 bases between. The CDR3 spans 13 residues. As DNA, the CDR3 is TGTGCCAGCAGCTTAAGTGTCGGAAATGGCTACACCTTC. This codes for CASSLSVGNGYTF.

The CDR3 loop is CASSQAIRAAKETQYF. The CDR3 bases are TGTGCCAGCAGCCAAGCGATCAGGGCGGCAAAAGAGACCCAGTACTTC. V gene TRBV14 combines with J gene TRBJ2-5; a possible D gene is TRBD1 (5 bases). V lost 1 base and J 3 bases, leaving 15 bases between the germline ends. Germline V gene lookup returns CDR1 SGHDN and CDR2 FVKESK. This CDR3 spans 16 amino acids.

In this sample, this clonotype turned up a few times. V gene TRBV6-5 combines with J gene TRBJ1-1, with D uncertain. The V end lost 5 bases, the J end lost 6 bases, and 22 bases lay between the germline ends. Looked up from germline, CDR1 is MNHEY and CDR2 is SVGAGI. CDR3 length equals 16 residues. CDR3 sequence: CASSPQSPVSTAEAFF. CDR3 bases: TGTGCCAGCAGTCCACAATCCCCAGTGTCTACGGCTGAAGCTTTCTTT.

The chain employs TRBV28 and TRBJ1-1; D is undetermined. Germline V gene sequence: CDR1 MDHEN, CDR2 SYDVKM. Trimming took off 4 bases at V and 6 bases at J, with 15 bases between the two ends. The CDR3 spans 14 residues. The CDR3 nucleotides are TGTGCCAGCAGTTACCGGTCCTCGATCGCTGAAGCTTTCTTT. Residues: CASSYRSSIAEAFF.

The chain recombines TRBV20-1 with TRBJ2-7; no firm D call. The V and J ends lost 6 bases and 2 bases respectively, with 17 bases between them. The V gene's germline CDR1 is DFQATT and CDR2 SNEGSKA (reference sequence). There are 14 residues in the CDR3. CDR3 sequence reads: CSAVDGVFTYEQYV. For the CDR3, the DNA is TGCAGTGCCGTGGACGGAGTATTTACCTACGAGCAGTACGTC.

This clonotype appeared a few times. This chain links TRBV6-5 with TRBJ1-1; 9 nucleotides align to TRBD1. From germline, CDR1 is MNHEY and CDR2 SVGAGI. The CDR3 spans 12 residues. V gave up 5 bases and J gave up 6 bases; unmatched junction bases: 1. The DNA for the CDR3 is TGTGCCAGCAGTGGGACAGGGCCTGAAGCTTTCTTT. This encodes CASSGTGPEAFF.

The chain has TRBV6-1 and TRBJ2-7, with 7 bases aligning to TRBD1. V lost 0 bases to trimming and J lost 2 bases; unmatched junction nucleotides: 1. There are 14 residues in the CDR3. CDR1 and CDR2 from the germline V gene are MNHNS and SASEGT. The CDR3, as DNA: TGTGCCAGCAGTGAAGCTGACAGGGCCTACGAGCAGTACGTC. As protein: CASSEADRAYEQYV.

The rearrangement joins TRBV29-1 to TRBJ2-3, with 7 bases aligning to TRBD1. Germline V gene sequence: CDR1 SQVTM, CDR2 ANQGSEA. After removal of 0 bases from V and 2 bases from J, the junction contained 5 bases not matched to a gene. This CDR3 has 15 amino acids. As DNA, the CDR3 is TGCAGCGTTGAAGATCGGGACAGCATCACAGATACGCAGTATTTT. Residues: CSVEDRDSITDTQYF.

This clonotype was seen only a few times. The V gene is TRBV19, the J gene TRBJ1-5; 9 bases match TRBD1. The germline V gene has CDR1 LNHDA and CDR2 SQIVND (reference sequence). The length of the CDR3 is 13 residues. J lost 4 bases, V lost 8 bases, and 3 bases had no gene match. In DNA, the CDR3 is TGTGCCAGTGCCGGACAGGGGAATCAGCCCCAGCATTTT. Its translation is CASAGQGNQPQHF. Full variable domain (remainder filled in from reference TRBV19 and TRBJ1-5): DGGITQSPKYLFRKEGQNVTLSCEQNLNHDAMYWYRQDPGQGLRLIYYSQIVNDFQKGDIAEGYSVSREKKESFPLTVTSAQKNPTAFYLCASAGQGNQPQHFGDGTRLSIL.

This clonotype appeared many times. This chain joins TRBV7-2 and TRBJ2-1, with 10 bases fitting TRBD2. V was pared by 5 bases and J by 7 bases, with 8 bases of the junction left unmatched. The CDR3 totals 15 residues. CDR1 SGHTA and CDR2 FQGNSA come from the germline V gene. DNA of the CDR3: TGTGCCAGCAGCCCCCTGAGCGGGGGGGCGAATGAGCAGTTCTTC. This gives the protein CASSPLSGGANEQFF.

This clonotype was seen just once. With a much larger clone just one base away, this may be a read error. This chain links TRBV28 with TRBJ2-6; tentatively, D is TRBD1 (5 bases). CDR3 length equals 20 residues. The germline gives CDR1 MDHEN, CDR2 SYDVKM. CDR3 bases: TGTGCCAGCAGTTTTTCCCCGGACAATTACCAACCCTCTGGGGCCAACGTCCCGACTTTC. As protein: CASSFSPDNYQPSGANVPTF.

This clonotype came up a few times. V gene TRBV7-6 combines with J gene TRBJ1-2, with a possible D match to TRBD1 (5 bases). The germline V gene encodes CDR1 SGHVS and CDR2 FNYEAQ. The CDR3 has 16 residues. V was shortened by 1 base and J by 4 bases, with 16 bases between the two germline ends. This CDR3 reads CASSLGTEGASYGYTF. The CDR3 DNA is TGTGCCAGCAGCTTAGGTACAGAAGGGGCCTCCTATGGCTACACCTTC.

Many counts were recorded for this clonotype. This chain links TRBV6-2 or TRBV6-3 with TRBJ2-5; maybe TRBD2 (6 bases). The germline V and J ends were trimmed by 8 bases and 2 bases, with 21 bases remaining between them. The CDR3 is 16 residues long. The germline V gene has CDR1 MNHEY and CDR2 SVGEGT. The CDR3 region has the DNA TGTGCCAGCGCCCCCGGGTGGACTATAGAACAAGAGACCCAGTACTTC. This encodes CASAPGWTIEQETQYF.

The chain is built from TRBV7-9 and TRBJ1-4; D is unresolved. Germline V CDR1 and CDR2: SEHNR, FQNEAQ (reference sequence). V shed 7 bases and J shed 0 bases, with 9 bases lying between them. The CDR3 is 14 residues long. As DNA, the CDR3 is TGTGCCAGCACCCCATTTGCAACTAATGAAAAACTGTTTTTT. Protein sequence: CASTPFATNEKLFF.

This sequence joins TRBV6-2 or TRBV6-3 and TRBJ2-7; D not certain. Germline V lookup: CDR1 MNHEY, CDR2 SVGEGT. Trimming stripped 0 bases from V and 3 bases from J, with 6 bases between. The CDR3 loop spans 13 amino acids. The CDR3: CASSYSPIYEQYF. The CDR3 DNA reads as TGTGCCAGCAGTTACTCTCCGATCTACGAGCAGTACTTC.

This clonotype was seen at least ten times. This CDR3 reads CASSFRLGDHTEAFF. In DNA form, the CDR3 reads TGTGCCAGCAGTTTTAGATTGGGGGACCACACTGAAGCTTTCTTT. This chain links TRBV7-2 with TRBJ1-1, with a possible D match to TRBD1 (5 bases). The CDR3 extends over 15 amino acids. Trimming pared 6 bases from V and 3 bases from J, leaving 17 bases between. Germline V gene data show CDR1 as SGHTA and CDR2 as FQGNSA.

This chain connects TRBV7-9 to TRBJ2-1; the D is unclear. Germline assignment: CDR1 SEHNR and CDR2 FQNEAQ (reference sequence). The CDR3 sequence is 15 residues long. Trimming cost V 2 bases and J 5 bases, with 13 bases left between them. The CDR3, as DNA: TGTGCCAGCAGCTTACCTGACTCCGGTCACAATGAGCAGTTCTTC. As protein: CASSLPDSGHNEQFF.

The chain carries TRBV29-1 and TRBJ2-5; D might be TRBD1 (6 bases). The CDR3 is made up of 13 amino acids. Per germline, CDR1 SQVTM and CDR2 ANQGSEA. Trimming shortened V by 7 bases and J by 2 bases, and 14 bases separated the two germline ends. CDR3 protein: CSGVDSLQETQYF. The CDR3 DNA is TGCAGCGGGGTGGACAGTTTACAAGAGACCCAGTACTTC. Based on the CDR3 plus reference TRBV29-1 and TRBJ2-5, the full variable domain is SAVISQKPSRDICQRGTSLTIQCQVDSQVTMMFWYRQQPGQSLTLIATANQGSEATYESGFVIDKFPISRPNLTFSTLTVSNMSPEDSSIYLCSGVDSLQETQYFGPGTRLLVL.